The clone carrying this T cell receptor beta chain came up many times. Its antigen is currently unknown. CDR3 length equals 11 residues. Germline values: CDR1 MNHNY, CDR2 SVGAGI (reference sequence). Trimming cost V 5 bases and J 5 bases, with 7 bases left between them. Unsorted whole blood supplied the blood RNA, and germline DNA was isolated too. This sample is drawn from a study of tumor-infiltrating lymphocytes in primary liver carcinoma. For the study at large: Those sampled were patients whose primary liver carcinoma was treated by surgical resection. Samples returned roughly 3.5 to 7.13 million productive TCRbeta reads, a yield that was similar across tissue types.

General study points: Against blood, tumors held a significantly higher top-250-clone fraction (p = 0.039). No comparison of CD4+ and CD8+ repertoires was made, since the samples were bulk unsorted.

A constant-region primer primed TCR beta cDNA synthesis from around 500 ng of total RNA. Researchers made the TCR beta libraries by running three nested multiplex PCR rounds with slightly modified ARM-PCR. The study ran its first two PCR rounds for roughly 11 cycles each, using TRBV1-TRBV30 forward primers and a C-beta reverse primer. One entry per CDR3 protein results from TCRdb running MiXCR on the multiplex PCR reads. The repertoire holds over 250,000 distinct CDR3 sequences, with around three fifths as singletons. The sample taken for sequencing was peripheral blood. This clonotype originated in a woman aged 30 to 39 with primary liver carcinoma and hepatitis B virus infection. This sequence joins TRBV6-6 and TRBJ2-7; D unclear. CDR3 protein: CASSKRDEQYF. CDR3 DNA sequence: TGTGCCAGCAGTAAAAGAGACGAGCAGTACTTC.